This is a list of T cell receptor beta chains from one sample in a study of regulatory T cells in long-lasting Graves disease. A single record per CDR3 protein comes from TCRdb applying MiXCR to the multiplex PCR reads. Of around 480,000 distinct CDR3 sequences listed, roughly 17% are singletons. In addition, the sample was reused for a study of T cells in Graves' hyperthyroidism and ophthalmopathy.

The sample here was peripheral blood mononuclear cells (PBMCs), taken at new diagnosis, from a patient treated with antithyroid drugs. The receptors originated from a man between 40 and 49 years old with Graves disease. CDR3s include the opening cysteine and the closing phenylalanine or tryptophan. A D gene is named only where the DNA matches it firmly. Part of the rows lack a size; the others show once, few, many or a class for expanded clones.

few	16	TRBJ1-3	TRBV6-1	NA	TGTGCCAGCAGACCTGGCCGTCTTACTTTGGGAAACACCATATATTTT	CASRPGRLTLGNTIYF
few	11	TRBJ2-7	TRBV18	NA	TGTGCCAGCTCACCAAAATTAGAGCAGTACTTC	CASSPKLEQYF
few	14	TRBJ2-3	TRBV5-1	TRBD2	TGCGCCAGCAGCCGGACTAGCGGGAGCTATACGCAGTATTTT	CASSRTSGSYTQYF
many	15	TRBJ2-3	TRBV9	TRBD1	TGTGCCAGCAGCGCAACCGGGACAGGGTCGGATACGCAGTATTTT	CASSATGTGSDTQYF
many	13	TRBJ1-1	TRBV28	NA	TGTGCCAGCACGGTCAGGAGGAACACTGAAGCTTTCTTT	CASTVRRNTEAFF
many	17	TRBJ2-4	TRBV28	TRBD1	TGTGCCAGCAGTCCCCGCCGGGACAGGGAAGTCAAAAACATTCAGTACTTC	CASSPRRDREVKNIQYF
many	15	TRBJ2-3	TRBV5-1	NA	TGCGCCAGCAGCTTGGAACAGGGAAGCACAGATACGCAGTATTTT	CASSLEQGSTDTQYF
many	16	TRBJ1-1	TRBV28	NA	TGTGCCAGCAGTTCCCCCCGGGGCTTCATGAACACTGAAGCTTTCTTT	CASSSPRGFMNTEAFF
many	14	TRBJ2-2	TRBV30	NA	TGTGCCTGGAGTGTAGCCCGGAACACCGGGGAGCTGTTTTTT	CAWSVARNTGELFF
once	15	TRBJ1-1	TRBV12-3/TRBV12-4	NA	TGTGCCAGCAGCTGGACTGTGGATTGGAACACTGTAGCTTTCTTT	CASSWTVDWNTVAFF
few	17	TRBJ2-7	TRBV28	TRBD2	TGTGCCAGCAGTGCCCGACTAGCGGGAGGAAACCCCTACGAGCAGTACTTC	CASSARLAGGNPYEQYF
many	14	TRBJ2-2	TRBV20-1	NA	TGCAGTGCTAGTGATAACAGTAACACCGGGGAGCTGTTTTTT	CSASDNSNTGELFF
many	16	TRBJ2-7	TRBV11-2	TRBD2	TGTGCCAGCAGCTTAAAAACTAGCGGGGACTCCTACGAGCAGTACTTC	CASSLKTSGDSYEQYF
many	14	TRBJ1-1	TRBV6-5	NA	TGTGCCAGCAGTTATCAGTTGTCGGACACTGAAGCTTTCTTT	CASSYQLSDTEAFF
many	15	TRBJ2-1	TRBV6-1	NA	TGTGCCAGCAGTCCCGACAAGAGCTCCTACAATGAGCAGTTCTTC	CASSPDKSSYNEQFF
many	12	TRBJ2-5	TRBV20-1	NA	TGCAGTGCTAGGCAGGGGCTCGGGACCCAGTACTTC	CSARQGLGTQYF
few	15	TRBJ1-5	TRBV6-2/TRBV6-3	NA	TGTGCCAGCAGTTACGCCACCAATAGCAATCAGCCCCAGCATTTT	CASSYATNSNQPQHF
many	11	TRBJ1-1	TRBV20-1	NA	TGCAGGGAGGGGGTGAACACTGAAGCTTTCTTT	CREGVNTEAFF
NA	13	TRBJ2-7	TRBV28	TRBD2	TGTGCCAGCGGGACTACCCAATACTACGAGCAGTACTTC	CASGTTQYYEQYF
many	14	TRBJ2-1	TRBV28	TRBD2	TGTGCCAGCAGTTCGGGGGGAACCTACAATGAGCAGTTCTTC	CASSSGGTYNEQFF
few	16	TRBJ2-1	TRBV9	TRBD1	TGTGCCAGCAGCGCGGCGACAGGGCGCTCCTACAATGAGCAGTTCTTC	CASSAATGRSYNEQFF
many	14	TRBJ2-2	TRBV11-2	TRBD1	TGTGCCAGCAGCGTCGACAGGGCCCTCGGGGAGCTGTTTTTT	CASSVDRALGELFF
many	16	TRBJ2-7	TRBV27	NA	TGTGCCAGCAGTCCCTATTCCGCTCGACAGCACTACGAGCAGTACTTC	CASSPYSARQHYEQYF
many	14	TRBJ1-2	TRBV7-2	NA	TGTGCCAGCAGCCCAGGGTCGTCTAACTATGGCTACACCTTC	CASSPGSSNYGYTF
few	16	TRBJ2-7	TRBV3-1	NA	TGTGCCAGCAGCCGGGGGACCCTCATTCCCCTCTACGAGCAGTACTTC	CASSRGTLIPLYEQYF
many	14	TRBJ2-3	TRBV3-1	TRBD2	TGTGCCAGCAGCCAAGCGCCGGGACTAGGTGCGCAGTATTTT	CASSQAPGLGAQYF
NA	15	TRBJ2-1	TRBV12-3/TRBV12-4	TRBD2	TGTGCCAGCAGTTCTACTAGCGGGAGGGCCCAGATGTTGTTCTTC	CASSSTSGRAQMLFF
many	11	TRBJ2-5	TRBV10-3	NA	TGTGCCATCAGTGACTCGGAGACCCAGTACTTC	CAISDSETQYF
many	14	TRBJ2-1	TRBV28	NA	TGTGCCAGCAGTTCCCCGCGCCTATACAATGAGCAGTTCTTC	CASSSPRLYNEQFF
many	13	TRBJ1-5	TRBV6-2/TRBV6-3	NA	TGTGCCAGCAGTTACGGTCTAAATCAGCCCCAGCATTTT	CASSYGLNQPQHF
many	13	TRBJ1-1	TRBV12-3/TRBV12-4	NA	TGTGCCAGCAGTTTTGAGGGGGTGACTGAAGCTTTCTTT	CASSFEGVTEAFF
many	17	TRBJ2-1	TRBV6-2/TRBV6-3	TRBD2	TGTGCCAGCAGCAAACGAAATAGCGGGAGCTCCTACAATGAGCAGTTCTTC	CASSKRNSGSSYNEQFF
many	12	TRBJ2-5	TRBV20-1	TRBD2	TGCAGTGCCCCGACTAGCGGGGGGACCCAGTACTTC	CSAPTSGGTQYF
many	13	TRBJ1-1	TRBV2	NA	TGTGCCAGCGGAGGGGGAGGGGACACTGAAGCTTTCTTT	CASGGGGDTEAFF
NA	15	TRBJ2-4	TRBV7-7	NA	TGTGCTGGGGGGTTTTGGCGCGTCGCCAAAAACATTCAGTACTTC	CAGGFWRVAKNIQYF
NA	14	TRBJ2-5	TRBV19	TRBD2	TGTGCCAGTAGTCTCAGCGGGAGTTCAGAGACCCAGTACTTC	CASSLSGSSETQYF